This T cell receptor beta chain was documented in a study of control samples from healthy donors and cancer patients. This table comes from immunoSEQ multiplex PCR, and its TCRdb copy is limited to in-frame clones, with some not included. Here the sample spans about 220,000 clones, around 94% being singletons. V trimming: 7 bases; J trimming: 4 bases; junction bases outside the gene matches: 7. Germline V gene sequence: CDR1 SEHNR, CDR2 FQNEAQ (reference sequence). This CDR3 is 14 amino acids long. The source of this sequence is a man aged 45-65 years in good health. The chain carries TRBV7-9 and TRBJ2-3; 8 bases line up with TRBD2. The sample consisted of blood. The CDR3 sequence: CASTIAGSADTQYF. The CDR3 DNA follows: TGTGCCAGCACTATAGCGGGGTCCGCAGATACGCAGTATTTT. Complete variable domain (other parts from reference TRBV7-9 and TRBJ2-3): DTGVSQNPRHKITKRGQNVTFRCDPISEHNRLYWYRQTLGQGPEFLTYFQNEAQLEKSRLLSDRFSAERPKGSFSTLEIQRTEQGDSAMYLCASTIAGSADTQYFGPGTRLTVL.